This TCR beta chain was found in a study of T cells in narcolepsy. Germline V gives CDR1 MNHNY, CDR2 SVGAGI (reference sequence). The CDR3 runs 14 residues. Trimming stripped 0 bases from V and 4 bases from J, with 7 bases between. Some clones are missing from TCRdb's copy, which holds only in-frame ones; the method was immunoSEQ multiplex PCR. The repertoire holds some 19,000 clones, 85% to 90% seen once, with over 0.65% in the top ten. Study-wide points: Reportedly, autoreactive clonotypes were serially detected in patients' blood but not controls'. Same-patient CSF and blood CD4+ T cell clonotypes included HCRT-specific and TRIB2-specific autoreactive ones.

In regard to this clone: Its specificity is not known.

What was sequenced was memory (CD45RA-) CD4+ T cells from blood. The chain carries TRBV6-6 and TRBJ1-5; D is unresolved. The sequence was collected from a human donor in good health. The CDR3 spells CASSYSGPNQPQHF. In DNA form, the CDR3 reads TGTGCCAGCAGTTACTCGGGCCCTAATCAGCCCCAGCATTTT.